Following are 21 T cell receptor beta chains from one sample sequenced in a study of OX40 agonist ivuxolimab in advanced cancers. The method was immunoSEQ multiplex PCR; TCRdb's version includes in-frame clones alone and lacks a portion of them. The profile shows some 59,000 clones, 75% to 95% of them singletons. Specimen: CD4+ or CD8+ T cells sorted from blood, collected in a trial of the OX40 agonist ivuxolimab. These TCRs come from an adult with an advanced solid tumor such as melanoma, head and neck, liver or kidney cancer.

The gene calls are TRBV6-1 and TRBJ2-7; 8 positions agree with TRBD1. V gave up 7 bases and J gave up 0 bases; unmatched junction bases: 8. There are 15 residues in the CDR3. In germline, CDR1 is MNHNS, CDR2 SASEGT. CDR3 sequence: CASTMTGTGSYEQYF. CDR3 sequence (DNA): TGTGCCAGCACTATGACCGGGACAGGCTCCTACGAGCAGTACTTC.

The chain couples TRBV7-2 to TRBJ2-1, with 7 bases aligning to TRBD1. Losses at the gene ends were 5 bases for V and 0 bases for J; bases not matched to a gene: 4. The CDR3 totals 15 residues. The germline V gene has CDR1 SGHTA and CDR2 FQGNSA. DNA of the CDR3: TGTGCCAGCAGCCTACAGGGGAGCTCCTACAATGAGCAGTTCTTC. The encoded protein is CASSLQGSSYNEQFF.

This chain joins TRBV9 and TRBJ1-2; 7 bases match TRBD1. CDR1 and CDR2 (germline): SGDLS, YYNGEE. This CDR3 has 16 amino acids. Trimming took 0 bases from V and 6 from J; bases not matched to a gene: 11. The CDR3 loop reads CASSVVPTGVTDGYTF. For the CDR3, the DNA is TGTGCCAGCAGCGTAGTTCCTACAGGGGTGACGGATGGCTACACCTTC.

The V call is TRBV4-2, the J call TRBJ1-2; TRBD1 is a possible D gene (5 bases). The CDR3 is 16 residues long. Germline V gene lookup returns CDR1 LGHNA and CDR2 YNFKEQ. V shed 0 bases and J shed 4 bases, with 15 bases lying between them. For the CDR3, the DNA is TGTGCCAGCAGCCAAGAGGAAAGGGTGACAGTCTATGGCTACACCTTC. It encodes CASSQEERVTVYGYTF.

By sample share, this clone is medium-sized (0.01 to 0.1%). V and J are TRBV13 and TRBJ2-7, with D hard to call. CDR3 length: 12 amino acids. V was pared by 3 bases and J by 7 bases, with 10 bases between. Germline V gives CDR1 PRHDT, CDR2 FYEKMQ (reference sequence). CDR3 amino acids: CASSFGVGEQYF. In DNA, the CDR3 is TGTGCCAGCAGCTTTGGGGTCGGGGAGCAGTACTTC.

CDR3 bases: TGTGCCAGCAGCCCCTCTATGGGACTAGTAAAGTACGAGCAGTACTTC. It is translated as CASSPSMGLVKYEQYF. The chain links TRBV7-9 to TRBJ2-7; 8 positions match TRBD2. CDR3 length: 16 residues. Germline trimming cut 5 bases from V and 4 bases from J; bases unmatched to any gene: 13. CDR1 is SEHNR, CDR2 FQNEAQ, per germline (reference sequence).

By proportion, this clone is medium-sized. One end of the junction varies from germline; a read error may be responsible. The chain is built from TRBV13 and TRBJ1-6; TRBD1 matches 10 bases. This CDR3 has 15 residues. The germline V gene encodes CDR1 PRHDT and CDR2 FYEKMQ (reference sequence). CDR3 bases: TGTGCCAGCAGCCTAGGACAGGGGGGATCGGCACCCCTCCACTTT. Protein product: CASSLGQGGSAPLHF. Full variable domain (missing parts from reference TRBV13 and TRBJ1-6): AAGVIQSPRHLIKEKRETATLKCYPIPRHDTVYWYQQGPGQDPQFLISFYEKMQSDKGSIPDRFSAQQFSDYHSELNMSSLELGDSALYFCASSLGQGGSAPLHFGNGTRLTVT.

V gene TRBV7-6 combines with J gene TRBJ1-2; D is unresolved. Between the trimmed V and J ends, which lost 3 bases and 2 bases, there was a span of 16 bases. Germline values: CDR1 SGHVS, CDR2 FNYEAQ. CDR3 length equals 16 residues. The CDR3 sequence: CASSFYDGGGNYGYTF. The DNA for the CDR3 is TGTGCCAGCAGCTTTTATGATGGTGGTGGGAACTATGGCTACACCTTC.

The chain links TRBV4-2 to TRBJ2-1, with a weak D call TRBD2 (6 bases). CDR1 is LGHNA and CDR2 is YNFKEQ in the germline V gene. The CDR3 sequence is 14 residues long. Trimming pared 1 base from V and 5 bases from J, leaving 9 bases between. The CDR3: CASSQVAVDNEQFF. CDR3 nucleotide sequence: TGTGCCAGCAGCCAAGTAGCGGTAGACAATGAGCAGTTCTTC.

The J gene is TRBJ1-4, the V gene TRBV5-8, with unresolved D. V was trimmed by 0 bases and J by 5 bases, leaving 11 bases between them. Germline values: CDR1 SGHTS, CDR2 YDEGEE. This CDR3 contains 15 residues. In DNA form, the CDR3 reads TGTGCCAGCAGCTTGGCCTGGAGATCCAATGAAAAACTGTTTTTT. Its protein product is CASSLAWRSNEKLFF.

The chain has TRBV2 and TRBJ2-3, with 10 bases aligning to TRBD2. V trimming: 2 bases; J trimming: 3 bases; junction bases outside the gene matches: 5. CDR1 SNHLY and CDR2 FYNNEI come from the germline V gene. The CDR3 covers 16 residues. This CDR3 is CASSEILAGLTDTQYF. As DNA, the CDR3 is TGTGCCAGCAGTGAAATACTAGCGGGATTGACAGATACGCAGTATTTT.

This clone was detected a few times. The chain combines TRBV27 with TRBJ1-6; D gene uncertain. CDR1 is MNHEY and CDR2 is SMNVEV in the germline V gene (reference sequence). CDR3 length: 13 residues. Trimming removed 5 bases at V and 9 bases at J, with 11 bases between. The CDR3 region is CASSLGFGSPLHF. The CDR3 DNA sequence: TGTGCCAGCAGTCTAGGGTTTGGTTCACCCCTCCACTTT.

This clone was recorded a few times. This chain uses TRBV19 with TRBJ2-7, with 10 positions matching TRBD1. The CDR3 spans 15 residues. V lost 5 bases and J lost 3; bases outside the gene matches: 7. Germline-derived CDR1 and CDR2 are LNHDA and SQIVND (reference sequence). CDR3 coding DNA: TGTGCCAGTAGTGCGGGACAGGGGTTCCTCTACGAGCAGTACTTC. Translation gives CASSAGQGFLYEQYF.

The chain recombines TRBV11-3 with TRBJ2-2, with a weak D call TRBD2 (5 bases). Germline values: CDR1 SGHNT, CDR2 YENEEA. This CDR3 has 12 amino acids. V shed 5 bases and J shed 7 bases, with 8 bases lying between them. In DNA form, the CDR3 reads TGTGCCAGCAGCATCGGGGACGGGGAGCTGTTTTTT. Its translation: CASSIGDGELFF. Full variable domain (remainder filled in from reference TRBV11-3 and TRBJ2-2): EAGVVQSPRYKIIEKKQPVAFWCNPISGHNTLYWYLQNLGQGPELLIRYENEEAVDDSQLPKDRFSAERLKGVDSTLKIQPAELGDSAVYLCASSIGDGELFFGEGSRLTVL.

J is TRBJ1-5 and V is TRBV7-2, with D tentatively TRBD1 (5 bases). V was cut by 1 base and J by 6 bases, with 13 bases left in between. The germline V gene encodes CDR1 SGHTA and CDR2 FQGNSA. The CDR3 length is 15 residues. CDR3 protein: CASSLGDSRSQPQHF. CDR3 bases: TGTGCCAGCAGCTTAGGTGACAGTCGCAGTCAGCCCCAGCATTTT. The full variable domain, with the rest looked up from reference TRBV7-2 and TRBJ1-5, is GAGVSQSPSNKVTEKGKDVELRCDPISGHTALYWYRQSLGQGLEFLIYFQGNSAPDKSGLPSDRFSAERTGGSVSTLTIQRTQQEDSAVYLCASSLGDSRSQPQHFGDGTRLSIL.

The J gene is TRBJ2-7, the V gene TRBV28; 16 positions match TRBD2. V shed 6 bases, J shed 6 bases, and the junction held 20 bases outside the gene matches. The CDR3 is 20 residues long. Germline assignment: CDR1 MDHEN and CDR2 SYDVKM. Written as DNA, the CDR3 is TGTGCCAGCAGCTGGTCGACGGGACTAGCGGGAGGGCCGGGACTACTCGAGCAGTACTTC. It is translated as CASSWSTGLAGGPGLLEQYF.

This chain uses TRBV27 with TRBJ2-1; D is perhaps TRBD1 (7 bases). The CDR3 spans 12 residues. V was clipped by 2 bases and J by 11 bases, with 10 bases between them. Germline CDR1 and CDR2: MNHEY and SMNVEV (reference sequence). The CDR3 here is CASSLGGGQQFF. The CDR3 region has the DNA TGTGCCAGCAGTTTAGGAGGGGGCCAGCAGTTCTTC.

This clone was detected only once. J is TRBJ2-7 and V is TRBV7-8, with a possible D match to TRBD2 (5 bases). The germline V gene has CDR1 SGHVS and CDR2 FQNEAQ. This CDR3 spans 14 amino acids. The V gene lost 5 bases and the J gene lost 5 bases, with 16 bases spanning the gap. CDR3 in amino acids: CASSLGDVQDEQYF. In DNA, the CDR3 is TGTGCCAGCAGCCTGGGAGACGTGCAGGACGAGCAGTACTTC.

This chain links TRBV6-1 with TRBJ2-6; D is uncertain. This CDR3 is 15 amino acids long. The V gene's germline CDR1 is MNHNS and CDR2 SASEGT. Trimming took off 0 bases at V and 2 bases at J, with 5 bases between the two ends. The CDR3 coding sequence is TGTGCCAGCAGTGAAGCTCGGACTGGGGCCAACGTCCTGACTTTC. This gives the protein CASSEARTGANVLTF.

The chain has TRBV9 and TRBJ1-5; the D is unclear. Germline values: CDR1 SGDLS, CDR2 YYNGEE. The CDR3 loop spans 12 amino acids. The V end was cut by 4 bases, the J end by 8 bases, with 10 bases between. CDR3 DNA: TGTGCCAGCAGCTCCGGCGGTGAGCCCCAGCATTTT. It specifies CASSSGGEPQHF.

The chain employs TRBV11-1 and TRBJ2-2; D is unclear. Trimming stripped 3 bases from V and 2 bases from J, with 7 bases between. Germline V gene sequence: CDR1 SGHAT, CDR2 FQDESV (reference sequence). The CDR3 has 14 amino acids. CDR3 coding DNA: TGTGCCAGCAGCTTTATGTCCAACACCGGGGAGCTGTTTTTT. This encodes CASSFMSNTGELFF.